The 19 T cell receptor beta chains below come from one sample, sequenced in a study of graft-versus-host responses after intestinal transplantation. These TCRs' antigens remain unknown. Measured with immunoSEQ multiplex PCR; TCRdb has only the in-frame clones, and not every one. The sample carries under 150,000 clones, around 96% recorded once. The sequences come from unstimulated CD8+ T cells sorted from spleen or lymph node cells, collected before intestinal transplant. All receptors derive from a human donor who received an intestinal transplant.

V and J are TRBV5-4 and TRBJ2-1; tentatively, D is TRBD1 (5 bases). The CDR3 is 13 residues long. V was shortened by 0 bases and J by 9 bases, with 10 bases between the two germline ends. Germline loops: CDR1 SGHNT, CDR2 YYREEE (reference sequence). This CDR3 is CASSLEGASEQFF. The CDR3 nucleotides read TGTGCCAGCAGCTTGGAAGGGGCAAGTGAGCAGTTCTTC.

This chain joins TRBV9 and TRBJ1-2; D remains ambiguous. The V gene's germline CDR1 is SGDLS and CDR2 YYNGEE. The length of the CDR3 is 18 residues. Trimming shortened V by 0 bases and J by 0 bases, and 18 bases separated the two germline ends. Here the CDR3 DNA reads TGTGCCAGCAGCGTAGATACAGTTGACCGGCAAGCTAACTATGGCTACACCTTC. As protein: CASSVDTVDRQANYGYTF.

The chain uses TRBV5-5 and TRBJ2-1; maybe TRBD2 (5 bases). The V end lost 4 bases, the J end lost 7 bases, and 21 bases lay between the germline ends. The CDR3 sequence is 16 residues long. The germline V gene has CDR1 SGHKS and CDR2 YYEKEE (reference sequence). The CDR3 nucleotides are TGTGCCAGCAGCCTCCAGACAAGGCCGGGGAATAATGAGCAGTTCTTC. Protein sequence: CASSLQTRPGNNEQFF. Supplemented by reference TRBV5-5 and TRBJ2-1, the full variable domain reads DAGVTQSPTHLIKTRGQQVTLRCSPISGHKSVSWYQQVLGQGPQFIFQYYEKEERGRGNFPDRFSARQFPNYSSELNVNALLLGDSALYLCASSLQTRPGNNEQFFGPGTRLTVL.

The rearrangement uses TRBV27 and TRBJ1-2; no clear D gene. Per the germline V gene, CDR1 is MNHEY and CDR2 is SMNVEV (reference sequence). V shed 4 bases and J shed 4 bases, with 13 bases lying between them. The CDR3 runs 14 residues. CDR3 protein: CASSSIGPSYGYTF. Written as DNA, the CDR3 is TGTGCCAGCAGTTCAATCGGACCCTCCTATGGCTACACCTTC.

This rearrangement joins TRBV30 to TRBJ2-7, with D possibly being TRBD2 (6 bases). The V gene's germline CDR1 is GTSNPN and CDR2 SVGIG (reference sequence). V lost 5 bases, J lost 5 bases, and 13 bases lay in between. The CDR3 spans 12 residues. CDR3 coding DNA: TGTGCCTGGGAAGCAGGCGGGGACGAGCAGTACTTC. It encodes CAWEAGGDEQYF.

The chain recombines TRBV28 with TRBJ2-4; the D is unclear. There are 15 residues in the CDR3. V was cut by 5 bases and J by 0 bases, with 11 bases left in between. Germline V gives CDR1 MDHEN, CDR2 SYDVKM. CDR3: CASSQGQPAKNIQYF. The CDR3 DNA is TGTGCCAGCAGTCAAGGCCAGCCAGCCAAAAACATTCAGTACTTC.

The rearrangement joins TRBV27 to TRBJ2-1; tentative D call: TRBD2 (6 bases). CDR3 length: 14 residues. Germline V CDR1 and CDR2: MNHEY, SMNVEV (reference sequence). The V and J ends lost 5 bases and 9 bases respectively, with 17 bases between them. CDR3 nucleotides: TGTGCCAGCAGTCCGCAGGGACTGGAGGGTGAGCAGTTCTTC. It is translated as CASSPQGLEGEQFF.

This sequence joins TRBV4-1 and TRBJ2-7; no definite D call. CDR3 length: 12 amino acids. Germline CDR1 reads MGHRA; CDR2 reads YSYEKL. Trimming pared 0 bases from V and 1 base from J, leaving 1 base between. CDR3: CASSQDSYEQYF. In DNA, the CDR3 is TGCGCCAGCAGCCAAGATTCCTACGAGCAGTACTTC.

The CDR3 nucleotides are TGTGCCAGTAGTATTTATCCCACAGGGGTACATGAGCAGTTCTTC. It specifies CASSIYPTGVHEQFF. This chain links TRBV19 with TRBJ2-1, with TRBD1 identical over 7 bases. After removal of 3 bases from V and 8 bases from J, the junction contained 10 bases not matched to a gene. Germline V lookup: CDR1 LNHDA, CDR2 SQIVND (reference sequence). The CDR3 spans 15 residues.

This clone was seen just once. The chain couples TRBV6-5 to TRBJ2-5; D is uncertain. The J call could be wrong; TRBJ2-7 is a better fit for the DNA end. This CDR3 region has 14 residues. CDR1 MNHEY and CDR2 SVGAGI come from the germline V gene. Here the CDR3 DNA reads TGTGCCAGCAGTTACTCGATCGGAAACTACGAGCAGTACTTC. This translates into CASSYSIGNYEQYF.

The V and J genes are TRBV28 and TRBJ1-2; D not resolved. Germline V gives CDR1 MDHEN, CDR2 SYDVKM. CDR3 size: 14 residues. Between the trimmed V and J ends, which lost 5 bases and 4 bases, there was a span of 14 bases. CDR3 bases: TGTGCCAGCAGTCCTCGCCCCGTAGTCTATGGCTACACCTTC. It yields the protein CASSPRPVVYGYTF.

The chain recombines TRBV5-1 with TRBJ2-1; 15 bases fit TRBD2. With 0 bases clipped from V and 7 bases from J, the junction kept 11 bases outside the gene matches. The CDR3 spans 19 residues. Germline V gene data show CDR1 as SGHRS and CDR2 as YFSETQ. CDR3 sequence: CASSLGSGLAGGPGNEQFF. The CDR3 region has the DNA TGCGCCAGCAGCTTGGGGTCGGGACTAGCGGGAGGTCCGGGAAATGAGCAGTTCTTC.

The V and J genes are TRBV7-3 and TRBJ2-7; D is unclear. CDR3 length equals 14 residues. Germline V gene lookup returns CDR1 SGHTA and CDR2 FQGTGA. Trimming removed 5 bases at V and 4 bases at J, with 15 bases between. Written as DNA, the CDR3 is TGTGCCAGCAGCCCCGGGTTGGGATCTTACGAGCAGTACTTC. The encoded protein is CASSPGLGSYEQYF.

This clone was detected once. This chain uses TRBV7-9 with TRBJ2-7; TRBD1 agrees at 7 bases. The CDR3 extends over 15 amino acids. The germline CDR1 and CDR2 sequences are SEHNR and FQNEAQ (reference sequence). The ends lost 5 bases at V and 2 bases at J; junction bases unmatched: 9. CDR3 DNA sequence: TGTGCCAGCAGCCACGGGACAGTAGGCACCTACGAGCAGTACTTC. Its protein product is CASSHGTVGTYEQYF.

The chain carries TRBV6-1 and TRBJ2-7, with TRBD1 matching over 8 bases. CDR3 size: 15 residues. Germline V gives CDR1 MNHNS, CDR2 SASEGT. V dropped 6 bases and J dropped 0; count of bases not matched to a gene: 7. CDR3 protein: CASRGFDRGSYEQYF. CDR3 nucleotides: TGTGCCAGCAGGGGCTTCGACAGGGGCTCCTACGAGCAGTACTTC.

V gene TRBV7-9 combines with J gene TRBJ2-7; 12 bases map to TRBD1. CDR3 length equals 14 residues. V shed 4 bases and J 7 bases; nucleotides not matched to a gene: 5. Germline CDR1 reads SEHNR; CDR2 reads FQNEAQ (reference sequence). This CDR3 reads CASSYWDRGQEQYF. For the CDR3, the DNA is TGTGCCAGCAGCTACTGGGACAGGGGGCAAGAGCAGTACTTC.

The chain recombines TRBV4-1 with TRBJ2-5, with TRBD2 identical over 9 bases. The J call could be wrong; TRBJ2-7 is a better fit for the DNA end. This CDR3 region has 15 residues. Germline loops: CDR1 MGHRA, CDR2 YSYEKL. CDR3 in amino acids: CASSQGTSVQYEQYF. The CDR3 DNA follows: TGCGCCAGCAGCCAAGGGACTAGCGTTCAGTACGAGCAGTACTTC.

This sequence joins TRBV19 and TRBJ1-4; 7 bases align to TRBD1. The CDR3 length is 16 residues. The V and J ends lost 3 bases and 4 bases, in that order; junction bases with no gene match: 8. CDR1 is LNHDA and CDR2 is SQIVND in the germline V gene (reference sequence). The chain's CDR3 is CASSIGRDSFNEKLFF. CDR3 sequence (DNA): TGTGCCAGTAGTATTGGGCGGGACAGCTTTAATGAAAAACTGTTTTTT.

The count of this clone is one. This chain connects TRBV7-3 to TRBJ2-1; 11 bases line up with TRBD2. V lost 2 bases and J lost 2; bases outside the gene matches: 8. CDR1 and CDR2 (germline): SGHTA, FQGTGA. The length of the CDR3 is 18 residues. This chain's CDR3 is CASSLPQRLAGTYNEQFF. CDR3 DNA sequence: TGTGCCAGCAGCTTACCGCAGAGACTAGCGGGAACCTACAATGAGCAGTTCTTC. The variable domain in full, with the rest retrieved from reference TRBV7-3 and TRBJ2-1, is GAGVSQTPSNKVTEKGKYVELRCDPISGHTALYWYRQSLGQGPEFLIYFQGTGAADDSGLPNDRFFAVRPEGSVSTLKIQRTERGDSAVYLCASSLPQRLAGTYNEQFFGPGTRLTVL.